This T cell receptor beta chain derives from a study of CD8+ T cells in alopecia areata. Sequencing relied on a cDNA template that was reverse transcribed from extracted RNA. Sequencing was performed with immunoSEQ multiplex PCR; in TCRdb, only in-frame clones are kept and a portion is missing. The repertoire holds over 150,000 clones, with roughly 60% as singletons. The V end was cut by 6 bases, the J end by 3 bases, with 14 bases between. Germline CDR1 is MNHEY and CDR2 is SVGAGI. The CDR3 is 14 amino acids. This clone was counted a few times. The starting material was CD4+ T cells sorted from blood, obtained at week 0. The chain carries TRBV6-5 and TRBJ1-2, with D uncertain. The clonotype comes from a human donor with alopecia areata. CDR3 region: CASRETDGYYGYTF. The CDR3 DNA follows: TGTGCCAGCAGGGAGACGGACGGGTACTATGGCTACACCTTC.